The 8 T cell receptor beta chains below all came from one sample that was sequenced in a study of blood T cell repertoires in COVID-19. This table comes from immunoSEQ multiplex PCR, and its TCRdb copy is limited to in-frame clones, with some not included. The sample yields some 250,000 clones, about nine tenths seen once. Material: peripheral blood. These receptors came from a man aged 30 to 45 who had recovered from COVID-19.

This chain links TRBV19 with TRBJ1-1, with D tentatively TRBD1 (6 bases). This CDR3 has 16 amino acids. Trimming left V 0 bases short and J 3 bases short, with 14 bases between. The germline V gene has CDR1 LNHDA and CDR2 SQIVND (reference sequence). The chain's CDR3 is CASSIDSGGLDTEAFF. The CDR3 nucleotides are TGTGCCAGTAGTATAGATAGCGGGGGGCTGGACACTGAAGCTTTCTTT.

V usage is TRBV19 and J usage is TRBJ2-7; D may be TRBD1 (5 bases). The germline gives CDR1 LNHDA, CDR2 SQIVND (reference sequence). This CDR3 has 14 residues. V lost 7 bases to trimming and J lost 3 bases, with 16 bases between them. The CDR3 region has the DNA TGTGCCAGTACCCAGGGTGGATCCGGCTACGAGCAGTACTTC. Residues: CASTQGGSGYEQYF. The variable domain in full, with the rest retrieved from reference TRBV19 and TRBJ2-7, is DGGITQSPKYLFRKEGQNVTLSCEQNLNHDAMYWYRQDPGQGLRLIYYSQIVNDFQKGDIAEGYSVSREKKESFPLTVTSAQKNPTAFYLCASTQGGSGYEQYFGPGTRLTVT.

The genes are TRBV7-8 and TRBJ2-5, with 9 bases matching TRBD2. In germline, CDR1 is SGHVS, CDR2 FQNEAQ. The CDR3 sequence is 15 residues long. V lost 3 bases, J lost 5 bases, and 7 bases stayed unmatched. The chain's CDR3 is CASSFPGLAGETQYF. In DNA form, the CDR3 reads TGTGCCAGCAGCTTCCCGGGACTAGCCGGTGAGACCCAGTACTTC.

This chain joins TRBV2 and TRBJ2-3; 10 bases agree with TRBD2. Trimming cost V 5 bases and J 4 bases; bases outside gene matches: 12. The CDR3 consists of 17 residues. Germline assignment: CDR1 SNHLY and CDR2 FYNNEI. CDR3 loop: CASSPIIAGGGADTQYF. CDR3 nucleotide sequence: TGTGCCAGCAGTCCCATAATAGCGGGGGGTGGTGCAGATACGCAGTATTTT. Full variable domain (remainder filled in from reference TRBV2 and TRBJ2-3): EPEVTQTPSHQVTQMGQEVILRCVPISNHLYFYWYRQILGQKVEFLVSFYNNEISEKSEIFDDQFSVERPDGSNFTLKIRSTKLEDSAMYFCASSPIIAGGGADTQYFGPGTRLTVL.

This clone has more than one count but fewer than ten. The rearrangement joins TRBV19 to TRBJ1-3; D is uncertain. CDR3 length equals 16 residues. Germline V CDR1 and CDR2: LNHDA, SQIVND (reference sequence). V was clipped by 2 bases and J by 0 bases, with 11 bases between them. The CDR3 reads CASSIFGGFSGNTIYF. CDR3 DNA sequence: TGTGCCAGTAGTATATTCGGCGGGTTCTCTGGAAACACCATATATTTT.

The chain links TRBV18 to TRBJ2-3; TRBD1 is a possible D gene (6 bases). Germline CDR1 is KGHSH and CDR2 is LQKENI. Trimming removed 6 bases at V and 2 bases at J, with 15 bases between. The CDR3 loop spans 15 amino acids. CDR3 amino acids: CASSAAGVSTDTQYF. The CDR3, as DNA: TGTGCCAGCTCCGCAGCAGGGGTGTCCACAGATACGCAGTATTTT.

The rearrangement links TRBV5-6 to TRBJ1-1; D is possibly TRBD1 (5 bases). This CDR3 has 15 amino acids. The germline gives CDR1 SGHDT, CDR2 YYEEEE. V was cut by 4 bases and J by 1 base, with 14 bases left in between. Here the CDR3 reads CASSAPSGWNTEAFF. CDR3 in DNA: TGTGCCAGCAGCGCGCCCTCAGGGTGGAACACTGAAGCTTTCTTT. Full variable domain (remainder filled in from reference TRBV5-6 and TRBJ1-1): DAGVTQSPTHLIKTRGQQVTLRCSPKSGHDTVSWYQQALGQGPQFIFQYYEEEERQRGNFPDRFSGHQFPNYSSELNVNALLLGDSALYLCASSAPSGWNTEAFFGQGTRLTVV.

This sequence joins TRBV5-6 and TRBJ2-7, with 8 positions matching TRBD1. Germline V gives CDR1 SGHDT, CDR2 YYEEEE. After removal of 0 bases from V and 2 bases from J, the junction contained 4 bases not matched to a gene. CDR3 length: 15 amino acids. DNA for the CDR3: TGTGCCAGCAGCTTGGATTGGGACAGGACCTACGAGCAGTACTTC. It is translated as CASSLDWDRTYEQYF.